A single sample gave rise to the 25 T cell receptor beta chains below, sequenced in a study of cytomegalovirus exposure and HLA in healthy donors. Amplification used 60 Vbeta primers and 13 Jbeta primers. Sequenced by immunoSEQ multiplex PCR; TCRdb stores in-frame clones only, minus some. This repertoire comprises about 130,000 clones; its ten largest clones make up over 1.5%. Sequenced sample: PBMCs. Receptors originate from a man younger than 35 in good health and CMV-seronegative.

The chain joins TRBV5-6 to TRBJ2-7, with D perhaps matching TRBD1 (6 bases). CDR1 and CDR2 (germline): SGHDT, YYEEEE. V gave up 4 bases and J gave up 7 bases, with 12 bases separating them. This CDR3 comprises 12 residues. The CDR3 coding sequence is TGTGCCAGCAGCCAGGGGTCTCGGGAGCAGTACTTC. Translation gives CASSQGSREQYF.

The chain employs TRBV11-3 and TRBJ2-7, with D perhaps matching TRBD2 (6 bases). The CDR3 runs 15 residues. V lost 2 bases and J 5 bases, leaving 16 bases between the germline ends. CDR1 is SGHNT, CDR2 YENEEA, per germline. The DNA of the CDR3 is TGTGCCAGCAGCTTAATGGCCCTCGGCGGGGACGAGCAGTACTTC. Its translation is CASSLMALGGDEQYF.

The rearrangement joins TRBV2 to TRBJ2-7; D is possibly TRBD2 (6 bases). V lost 6 bases and J lost 3, with 18 bases in between. CDR3 length: 15 residues. Germline V lookup: CDR1 SNHLY, CDR2 FYNNEI. The CDR3 protein is CASRPSPGGGYEQYF. In nucleotides, the CDR3 is TGTGCCAGCAGGCCCTCGCCCGGGGGAGGCTACGAGCAGTACTTC.

The rearrangement links TRBV19 to TRBJ2-3; 7 nucleotides match TRBD2. The V gene's germline CDR1 is LNHDA and CDR2 SQIVND (reference sequence). The ends lost 3 bases at V and 1 base at J; junction bases unmatched: 4. This CDR3 is 15 amino acids long. The chain's CDR3 is CASSISAGGTDTQYF. CDR3 in DNA: TGTGCCAGTAGTATTTCTGCGGGAGGCACAGATACGCAGTATTTT.

The chain combines TRBV6-6 with TRBJ2-3, with 10 nucleotides matching TRBD2. Germline V CDR1 and CDR2: MNHNY, SVGAGI (reference sequence). V lost 5 bases to trimming and J lost 4 bases; unmatched junction nucleotides: 3. This CDR3 comprises 14 residues. CDR3 region: CASSPGTSADTQYF. The CDR3 nucleotides read TGTGCCAGCAGTCCCGGGACTAGCGCAGATACGCAGTATTTT.

The chain has TRBV5-1 and TRBJ1-1, with unresolved D. V lost 0 bases and J lost 2, with 8 bases in between. The germline gives CDR1 SGHRS, CDR2 YFSETQ. The CDR3 sequence is 14 residues long. Here the CDR3 DNA reads TGCGCCAGCAGCTTGGGAGACATAAACACTGAAGCTTTCTTT. Its protein product is CASSLGDINTEAFF.

The rearrangement links TRBV2 to TRBJ2-6; 7 bases align to TRBD1. V was pared by 4 bases and J by 2 bases, with 2 bases of the junction left unmatched. This CDR3 is built from 15 residues. CDR1 SNHLY and CDR2 FYNNEI come from the germline V gene. As DNA, the CDR3 is TGTGCCAGCAGTGCACAGGGGCCTGGGGCCAACGTCCTGACTTTC. It codes for CASSAQGPGANVLTF.

The chain recombines TRBV9 with TRBJ2-2; possibly TRBD2 for D (5 bases). The length of the CDR3 is 14 residues. The V gene lost 6 bases and the J gene lost 6 bases, with 15 bases spanning the gap. The germline CDR1 and CDR2 sequences are SGDLS and YYNGEE. CDR3 nucleotides: TGTGCCAGCACGAGGGAGAGTTTAGCCGGGGAGCTGTTTTTT. Protein product: CASTRESLAGELFF.

The chain recombines TRBV28 with TRBJ1-5; D gene unclear. V was pared by 6 bases and J by 5 bases, with 8 bases between. CDR1 is MDHEN, CDR2 SYDVKM, per germline. There are 12 residues in the CDR3. The CDR3 protein is CASRGVYQPQHF. In DNA, the CDR3 is TGTGCCAGCAGGGGAGTTTATCAGCCCCAGCATTTT.

This chain connects TRBV30 to TRBJ1-2, with a tentative D call TRBD1 (5 bases). Looked up from germline, CDR1 is GTSNPN and CDR2 is SVGIG (reference sequence). The CDR3 is 12 residues long. Trimming pared 7 bases from V and 4 bases from J, leaving 13 bases between. The CDR3 DNA is TGTGCCTCCGACCAGGGCGGCTATGGCTACACCTTC. This sequence encodes CASDQGGYGYTF. Together with reference TRBV30 and TRBJ1-2, the CDR3 gives the full variable domain: SQTIHQWPATLVQPVGSPLSLECTVEGTSNPNLYWYRQAAGRGLQLLFYSVGIGQISSEVPQNLSASRPQDRQFILSSKKLLLSDSGFYLCASDQGGYGYTFGSGTRLTVV.

The genes are TRBV19 and TRBJ1-1; D unclear. The germline V gene encodes CDR1 LNHDA and CDR2 SQIVND (reference sequence). The CDR3 runs 14 residues. The V and J ends lost 5 bases and 3 bases respectively, with 13 bases between them. CDR3 DNA sequence: TGTGCCAGTAGTGAAGGACGGAGGGACACTGAAGCTTTCTTT. This sequence encodes CASSEGRRDTEAFF.

The chain links TRBV30 to TRBJ1-6, with D perhaps TRBD1 (6 bases). Germline lookup yields CDR1 GTSNPN and CDR2 SVGIG (reference sequence). CDR3 length: 15 amino acids. The V gene lost 1 base and the J gene lost 9 bases, with 16 bases spanning the gap. The CDR3 loop reads CAWSGIGGSGSPLHF. The CDR3 bases are TGTGCCTGGAGTGGTATAGGGGGTTCGGGTTCACCCCTCCACTTT. Together with reference TRBV30 and TRBJ1-6, the CDR3 gives the full variable domain: SQTIHQWPATLVQPVGSPLSLECTVEGTSNPNLYWYRQAAGRGLQLLFYSVGIGQISSEVPQNLSASRPQDRQFILSSKKLLLSDSGFYLCAWSGIGGSGSPLHFGNGTRLTVT.

V and J are TRBV11-1 and TRBJ2-2; D unclear. Trimming removed 5 bases at V and 3 bases at J, with 4 bases between. CDR3 length equals 12 residues. Germline V gene data show CDR1 as SGHAT and CDR2 as FQDESV (reference sequence). CDR3 nucleotide sequence: TGTGCCAGCAGCCATTACACCGGGGAGCTGTTTTTT. Translating it yields CASSHYTGELFF. The variable domain in full, completed from reference TRBV11-1 and TRBJ2-2, reads EAEVAQSPRYKITEKSQAVAFWCDPISGHATLYWYRQILGQGPELLVQFQDESVVDDSQLPKDRFSAERLKGVDSTLKIQPAELGDSAMYLCASSHYTGELFFGEGSRLTVL.

The chain is built from TRBV6-5 and TRBJ2-5; D might be TRBD1 (6 bases). The length of the CDR3 is 15 residues. The germline V and J ends were trimmed by 8 bases and 1 base, with 17 bases remaining between them. Germline CDR1 reads MNHEY; CDR2 reads SVGAGI. The CDR3 DNA sequence: TGTGCCAGCTCCTGGGGTGGACAGACCCAAGAGACCCAGTACTTC. Its translation: CASSWGGQTQETQYF.

This chain connects TRBV2 to TRBJ1-6; TRBD1 matches 8 bases. This CDR3 comprises 17 residues. Germline CDR1 SNHLY, CDR2 FYNNEI. V was clipped by 6 bases and J by 7 bases; unmatched bases: 14. The CDR3 loop is CASSVLHRDRINSPLHF. CDR3 coding DNA: TGTGCCAGCAGCGTACTGCACCGGGACAGGATAAATTCACCCCTCCACTTT. The full variable domain, completed using reference TRBV2 and TRBJ1-6, is EPEVTQTPSHQVTQMGQEVILRCVPISNHLYFYWYRQILGQKVEFLVSFYNNEISEKSEIFDDQFSVERPDGSNFTLKIRSTKLEDSAMYFCASSVLHRDRINSPLHFGNGTRLTVT.

The chain employs TRBV6-6 and TRBJ2-5, with a weak D call TRBD2 (6 bases). The ends were cut back, 9 bases at V and 2 bases at J, with 13 bases in the middle. The V gene's germline CDR1 is MNHNY and CDR2 SVGAGI (reference sequence). CDR3 length equals 13 residues. The CDR3 sequence: CASSNRGQETQYF. The CDR3 DNA sequence: TGTGCCAGTTCCAATCGGGGGCAAGAGACCCAGTACTTC.

J is TRBJ1-5 and V is TRBV2; possible D gene TRBD1, 5 bases. The V end lost 6 bases, the J end lost 5 bases, and 17 bases lay between the germline ends. The CDR3 runs 15 residues. Germline V gives CDR1 SNHLY, CDR2 FYNNEI. This chain's CDR3 is CASRGGTLKYQPQHF. Here the CDR3 DNA reads TGTGCCAGCAGGGGGGGGACGTTAAAGTATCAGCCCCAGCATTTT.

The chain employs TRBV7-8 and TRBJ1-1; D remains unclear. Trimming left V 1 base short and J 1 base short, with 4 bases between. Germline V gene lookup returns CDR1 SGHVS and CDR2 FQNEAQ. The CDR3 runs to 13 residues. CDR3 DNA sequence: TGTGCCAGCAGCTTAGAACAGAACACTGAAGCTTTCTTT. This encodes CASSLEQNTEAFF. Looking up the rest from reference TRBV7-8 and TRBJ1-1 gives the full variable domain: GAGVSQSPRYKVAKRGQDVALRCDPISGHVSLFWYQQALGQGPEFLTYFQNEAQLDKSGLPSDRFFAERPEGSVSTLKIQRTQQEDSAVYLCASSLEQNTEAFFGQGTRLTVV.

The chain combines TRBV19 with TRBJ2-7, with 8 bases fitting TRBD1. The CDR3 totals 14 residues. V trimming: 0 bases; J trimming: 6 bases; junction bases outside the gene matches: 4. Per germline, CDR1 LNHDA and CDR2 SQIVND (reference sequence). CDR3 sequence reads: CASSIDPGQGEQYF. CDR3 coding DNA: TGTGCCAGTAGTATAGACCCCGGACAGGGCGAGCAGTACTTC.

The rearrangement links TRBV27 to TRBJ2-3; D is ambiguous. The V gene lost 4 bases and the J gene lost 2 bases, with 7 bases spanning the gap. CDR3 length: 13 amino acids. CDR1 and CDR2 (germline): MNHEY, SMNVEV (reference sequence). The CDR3 sequence is CASSSFFTDTQYF. In DNA, the CDR3 is TGTGCCAGCAGTTCATTTTTCACAGATACGCAGTATTTT.

The chain is built from TRBV25-1 and TRBJ1-1; 10 positions match TRBD1. This CDR3 spans 14 amino acids. The J segment lost 6 bases and the V segment lost 10 bases, leaving 11 bases of the junction unmatched. Germline assignment: CDR1 MGHDK and CDR2 SYGVNS. The CDR3 sequence: CATKMTGGEAEAFF. CDR3 DNA sequence: TGTGCCACCAAAATGACAGGGGGCGAGGCTGAAGCTTTCTTT.

The chain uses TRBV7-2 and TRBJ1-1; D is perhaps TRBD1 (5 bases). The germline V gene has CDR1 SGHTA and CDR2 FQGNSA. V shed 5 bases and J shed 8 bases, with 12 bases lying between them. This CDR3 spans 12 amino acids. CDR3 nucleotides: TGTGCCAGCAGCCGCGGACGGGGGGAAGCTTTCTTT. Protein: CASSRGRGEAFF.

The CDR3: CASSPRQSSYEQYF. Here the CDR3 DNA reads TGTGCCAGCAGCCCTAGGCAGTCCTCCTACGAGCAGTACTTC. The chain has TRBV6-6 and TRBJ2-7; D is ambiguous. CDR1 and CDR2 (germline): MNHNY, SVGAGI (reference sequence). The CDR3 runs 14 residues. V shed 6 bases and J shed 0 bases, with 12 bases lying between them.

The chain recombines TRBV9 with TRBJ2-7; D is uncertain. Germline V gene data show CDR1 as SGDLS and CDR2 as YYNGEE. V dropped 0 bases and J dropped 2 bases, with 12 bases sitting between them. The CDR3 length is 15 residues. The CDR3 sequence: CASSVDVSSAYEQYF. DNA for the CDR3: TGTGCCAGCAGCGTAGATGTAAGTAGTGCCTACGAGCAGTACTTC.

The chain links TRBV7-2 to TRBJ2-5, with D tentatively TRBD2 (6 bases). The CDR3 length is 16 residues. Germline V CDR1 and CDR2: SGHTA, FQGNSA. The V and J ends lost 3 bases and 7 bases respectively, with 21 bases between them. CDR3 sequence: CASSLDPGGPFSTQYF. As DNA, the CDR3 is TGTGCCAGCAGCTTGGACCCCGGGGGACCGTTTTCGACCCAGTACTTC.